This TCR beta chain is drawn from a study of shared clonotypes between healthy human individuals. Findings of the study overall: Compared with memory subsets, naive subsets generally had larger estimated richness.

CDR3 length equals 14 residues. Trimming took off 1 base at V and 4 bases at J, with 10 bases between the two ends. CDR1 is MGHRA, CDR2 YSYEKL, per germline. The naive CD8 subset, CD45RO-negative cells positively selected for CCR7, excluded terminally differentiated effector memory CD45RA+ cells. As regards this clone: The antigen is not known.

The table came from immunoSEQ multiplex PCR; TCRdb's copy has only in-frame clones and leaves some out. The table includes millions of clones, under 95% detected once. Input material: naive CD8+ T cells from PBMCs. V usage is TRBV4-1 and J usage is TRBJ1-1; D not resolved. The origin of this receptor is a young man in good health. Some clones in this sample may be carry-over from other donors' samples. The CDR3 loop reads CASSQGARGTEAFF. The CDR3 DNA follows: TGCGCCAGCAGCCAAGGAGCCAGAGGCACTGAAGCTTTCTTT.